This T cell receptor (beta chain) was captured in a study of blood T cells in healthy people across ages. With a J-beta primer mix and a sample-barcoded 5' primer, a second PCR ran 7 to 11 cycles. TCRdb passed the 5' RACE reads through MiXCR, listing each CDR3 protein once. The sample yields 750,000 to 950,000 distinct CDR3 sequences, roughly 28% seen once. Losses at the gene ends were 4 bases for V and 0 bases for J; bases not matched to a gene: 4. Germline V gene data show CDR1 as MGHRA and CDR2 as YSYEKL. The CDR3 consists of 16 residues. This clonotype came up a few times. All donors came from Russia, were Caucasian and healthy, and spanned ages about 6 to 90. These data also featured in a second study, about T cells of mothers and their children. From that study: Material was donated by three healthy Caucasian mothers and their six children. Related and unrelated pairs show similar thymic shaping of TCR recombination output.

The sample taken for sequencing was blood. The V and J genes are TRBV4-1 and TRBJ2-3, with 10 bases matching TRBD1. This TCR was sampled from a woman in her thirties or forties in good health. CDR3 sequence: CASSPRQGASTDTQYF. The CDR3 DNA sequence: TGCGCCAGCAGCCCCCGACAGGGGGCGAGCACAGATACGCAGTATTTT.